There are many counts of the clone carrying this TCR beta chain. Its specificity is unknown. Trimming stripped 7 bases from V and 5 bases from J, with 11 bases between. The germline V gene has CDR1 KGHDR and CDR2 SFDVKD. The length of the CDR3 is 14 residues. Library construction for TCR beta used iRepertoire HTBI primers and Arm-PCR of CDR3 regions. Via MiXCR, TCRdb re-called the multiplex PCR reads, giving one row per CDR3 protein. Of a few hundred thousand distinct CDR3 sequences in the sample, over 15% were seen once. Time point noted: newly diagnosed GD, antithyroid drugs for less than 3 months. The TCR library was prepared using RNA isolated from PBMCs. The source of the sample is a study of regulatory T cells in long-lasting Graves disease. Study-level points and caveats: With persistent disease, TRBV28, TRBJ1-2 and TRBJ2-5 were the favored segments.

This sample was also put to use in a study of T cells in Graves' hyperthyroidism and ophthalmopathy.

The source was peripheral blood mononuclear cells (PBMCs), collected at new diagnosis, from a patient treated with antithyroid drugs. The chain combines TRBV24-1 with TRBJ1-6; D is perhaps TRBD1 (5 bases). The sequence was obtained from a man aged 35 to 55 with Graves disease. CDR3 region: CATRDRDDNSPLHF. CDR3 nucleotides: TGTGCCACCAGGGACCGGGACGATAATTCACCCCTCCACTTT.